These 5 T cell receptor beta chains were sequenced from one sample in a study of CD4 T cells in relation to SARS-CoV-2 and coronaviruses. The assay was immunoSEQ multiplex PCR, and TCRdb's table has in-frame clones only and misses some. The data hold about 11,000 clones, with about three quarters observed a single time. CD4+ T cells from unexposed donors were obtained before the COVID-19 pandemic (2011-2018). The cells were cultured for less than twelve days before CD4+ T cells were isolated. The antigens these receptors bind are not known. The source material was CD4+ T cells from PBMCs, cultured in vitro. These receptors were collected from a human donor in good health.

The chain combines TRBV5-5 with TRBJ2-2, with unresolved D. Germline V gene lookup returns CDR1 SGHKS and CDR2 YYEKEE (reference sequence). Trimming removed 4 bases from V and 6 bases from J, with 10 bases in between. This CDR3 is 13 amino acids long. CDR3 residues: CASSTGLPGELFF. CDR3 DNA sequence: TGTGCCAGCAGCACTGGGCTACCCGGGGAGCTGTTTTTT.

The gene calls are TRBV4-3 and TRBJ2-4; D remains ambiguous. Trimming took 3 bases from V and 3 from J, leaving 9 bases between them. Germline CDR1 is LGHNA and CDR2 is YSLEER. This CDR3 has 14 amino acids. In DNA form, the CDR3 reads TGCGCCAGCAGCCAGGGATTTGGCAAAAACATTCAGTACTTC. It yields the protein CASSQGFGKNIQYF.

The chain couples TRBV6-4 to TRBJ2-2; D possibly corresponds to TRBD1 (5 bases). The germline V and J ends were trimmed by 3 bases and 0 bases, with 8 bases remaining between them. Germline CDR1 reads MRHNA; CDR2 reads SNTAGT. CDR3 length: 15 amino acids. As DNA, the CDR3 is TGTGCCAGCAGTGATCAGGGAACGAACACCGGGGAGCTGTTTTTT. This encodes CASSDQGTNTGELFF.

The V and J genes are TRBV14 and TRBJ1-1; D unclear. CDR1 SGHDN and CDR2 FVKESK come from the germline V gene. Between the trimmed V and J ends, which lost 1 base and 5 bases, there was a span of 14 bases. This CDR3 contains 15 residues. CDR3: CASSQGSGLWTEAFF. The CDR3 bases are TGTGCCAGCAGCCAAGGATCCGGGTTATGGACTGAAGCTTTCTTT.

This chain's CDR3 is CASAQGDHGYTF. Here the CDR3 DNA reads TGTGCCAGCGCACAGGGTGATCATGGCTACACCTTC. This sequence joins TRBV18 and TRBJ1-2; weak D call: TRBD1 (6 bases). Germline lookup yields CDR1 KGHSH and CDR2 LQKENI. With 8 bases removed from V and 6 bases from J, the gap between germline ends came to 13 bases. CDR3 size: 12 residues. Supplemented by reference TRBV18 and TRBJ1-2, the full variable domain reads NAGVMQNPRHLVRRRGQEARLRCSPMKGHSHVYWYRQLPEEGLKFMVYLQKENIIDESGMPKERFSAEFPKEGPSILRIQQVVRGDSAAYFCASAQGDHGYTFGSGTRLTVV.